This TCR beta chain was documented in a study of blood T cells in healthy people across ages (dated by TCRdb to about 2015). For the wider study: In model experiments, template switching captured about one uniquely barcoded TCR beta cDNA molecule for every two T cells. Age-related changes in TCR beta repertoire diversity were measured in the study by deep sequencing normalized with unique cDNA molecular identifiers. The study analyzed two additional independent replicas of 1 million unique cDNA reads from the same blood draw for two donors, one aged 18 to 30 and one aged 80 or older. Donors of different ages were randomly distributed across sequencing lanes to avoid experimental bias. Donors were grouped into four age groups: young (average 16 years), middle-aged (about 40), aged (around 60) and long-lived (around 82).

The library was obtained by 5' RACE. A second PCR of about 6 to 11 cycles was performed with a sample-barcoded 5' primer and a J-beta primer mix. A template-switch 5' adaptor carrying 12 random nucleotides introduced a unique molecular identifier onto each TCR beta cDNA molecule. Each sample yielded at least 3 million CDR3-containing paired-end reads. First-strand cDNA was synthesized from all RNA with the Mint cDNA synthesis kit, primed by a TRBC-specific oligonucleotide. All cDNA was treated with uracil-DNA glycosylase and then went through a first 18-cycle PCR with the universal primers M1SS and BC2_uni_R. Under the source paper's analysis protocol: Each sample was normalized by randomly selecting 1 million high-quality reads, each carrying a distinct molecular identifier. Instead of being binned into consensus sequences, reads with shared molecular identifiers were discarded. MiTCR, set to a Q25 quality threshold and the strictest error-elimination algorithm, was used for CDR3 identification, clonotype clustering and error correction. A nonparametric unseen species model with Euler transformation was used to estimate a lower bound on total TCR beta diversity. The public reads were quality trimmed at Q25 with fastp and then assembled into clones with MiXCR by TCRdb, keeping productive beta chains. Rows with a matching CDR3 protein are joined into one entry that keeps the most common DNA and genes. None of the V and J calls come from the authors' own analysis; TCRdb made them. The sample profile shows 1.8 million or so distinct CDR3 sequences; 35% to 50% of them were found once. In total, the top ten clones hold more than 20% of the sample.

Beyond this particular receptor, the publication reports: Bulk unsorted PBMC profiling prevented conclusive comparison of naive and antigen-experienced compartments. Observed TCR beta diversity per million T cells fell roughly linearly with age, and a significant reduction was already apparent by age roughly 40. There was a strong correlation between observed TCR beta diversity and the percentage of naive T cells measured by flow cytometry. Because donor CMV infection status was unknown, age-related changes in expanded clonotypes were potentially confounded. Estimates of total diversity based on one million sequenced T cells were considered lower bounds and underestimates. The long-lived group showed more naive CD4+ T cells, fewer expanded clones and increased TCR diversity than the aged group, suggesting age selection.

CDR1 and CDR2 (DFQATT, SNEGSKA) derive from the germline V gene (reference sequence). V was cut back by 6 bases and J by 10 bases, leaving a gap of 16 bases between them. The cysteine opens and the phenylalanine closes a CDR3 of 12 amino acids. The retained sequence is limited to the CDR3, 36 bases, with the frame set at the first base. With respect to this clonotype: No cognate antigen has been identified for it. Base quality data are lacking; no much larger clone is found one base away.

Donors were roughly 40 systemically healthy Caucasian individuals from Russia aged about 6 to 100 years. Around 10 milliliters of peripheral blood were collected from each donor into EDTA-treated Vacutainer tubes. Ficoll-Paque density-gradient centrifugation was used to isolate PBMCs, with at least 7 million obtained per sample. Trizol reagent was used to extract total RNA from the PBMCs, yielding at least 5 micrograms per sample. Naive CD45RAhigh/CD27high T cell percentages were measured by flow cytometry on a PBMC aliquot from every donor. The receptor was isolated from a human donor in good health. Source material: blood. Recombination linked TRBV20-1 to TRBJ2-1; a weak D assignment points to TRBD2 (5 bases agree). The CDR3 region reads CSAPRTPLEQFF. The DNA sequence is TGCAGTGCCCCGAGGACTCCCCTAGAGCAGTTCTTC.